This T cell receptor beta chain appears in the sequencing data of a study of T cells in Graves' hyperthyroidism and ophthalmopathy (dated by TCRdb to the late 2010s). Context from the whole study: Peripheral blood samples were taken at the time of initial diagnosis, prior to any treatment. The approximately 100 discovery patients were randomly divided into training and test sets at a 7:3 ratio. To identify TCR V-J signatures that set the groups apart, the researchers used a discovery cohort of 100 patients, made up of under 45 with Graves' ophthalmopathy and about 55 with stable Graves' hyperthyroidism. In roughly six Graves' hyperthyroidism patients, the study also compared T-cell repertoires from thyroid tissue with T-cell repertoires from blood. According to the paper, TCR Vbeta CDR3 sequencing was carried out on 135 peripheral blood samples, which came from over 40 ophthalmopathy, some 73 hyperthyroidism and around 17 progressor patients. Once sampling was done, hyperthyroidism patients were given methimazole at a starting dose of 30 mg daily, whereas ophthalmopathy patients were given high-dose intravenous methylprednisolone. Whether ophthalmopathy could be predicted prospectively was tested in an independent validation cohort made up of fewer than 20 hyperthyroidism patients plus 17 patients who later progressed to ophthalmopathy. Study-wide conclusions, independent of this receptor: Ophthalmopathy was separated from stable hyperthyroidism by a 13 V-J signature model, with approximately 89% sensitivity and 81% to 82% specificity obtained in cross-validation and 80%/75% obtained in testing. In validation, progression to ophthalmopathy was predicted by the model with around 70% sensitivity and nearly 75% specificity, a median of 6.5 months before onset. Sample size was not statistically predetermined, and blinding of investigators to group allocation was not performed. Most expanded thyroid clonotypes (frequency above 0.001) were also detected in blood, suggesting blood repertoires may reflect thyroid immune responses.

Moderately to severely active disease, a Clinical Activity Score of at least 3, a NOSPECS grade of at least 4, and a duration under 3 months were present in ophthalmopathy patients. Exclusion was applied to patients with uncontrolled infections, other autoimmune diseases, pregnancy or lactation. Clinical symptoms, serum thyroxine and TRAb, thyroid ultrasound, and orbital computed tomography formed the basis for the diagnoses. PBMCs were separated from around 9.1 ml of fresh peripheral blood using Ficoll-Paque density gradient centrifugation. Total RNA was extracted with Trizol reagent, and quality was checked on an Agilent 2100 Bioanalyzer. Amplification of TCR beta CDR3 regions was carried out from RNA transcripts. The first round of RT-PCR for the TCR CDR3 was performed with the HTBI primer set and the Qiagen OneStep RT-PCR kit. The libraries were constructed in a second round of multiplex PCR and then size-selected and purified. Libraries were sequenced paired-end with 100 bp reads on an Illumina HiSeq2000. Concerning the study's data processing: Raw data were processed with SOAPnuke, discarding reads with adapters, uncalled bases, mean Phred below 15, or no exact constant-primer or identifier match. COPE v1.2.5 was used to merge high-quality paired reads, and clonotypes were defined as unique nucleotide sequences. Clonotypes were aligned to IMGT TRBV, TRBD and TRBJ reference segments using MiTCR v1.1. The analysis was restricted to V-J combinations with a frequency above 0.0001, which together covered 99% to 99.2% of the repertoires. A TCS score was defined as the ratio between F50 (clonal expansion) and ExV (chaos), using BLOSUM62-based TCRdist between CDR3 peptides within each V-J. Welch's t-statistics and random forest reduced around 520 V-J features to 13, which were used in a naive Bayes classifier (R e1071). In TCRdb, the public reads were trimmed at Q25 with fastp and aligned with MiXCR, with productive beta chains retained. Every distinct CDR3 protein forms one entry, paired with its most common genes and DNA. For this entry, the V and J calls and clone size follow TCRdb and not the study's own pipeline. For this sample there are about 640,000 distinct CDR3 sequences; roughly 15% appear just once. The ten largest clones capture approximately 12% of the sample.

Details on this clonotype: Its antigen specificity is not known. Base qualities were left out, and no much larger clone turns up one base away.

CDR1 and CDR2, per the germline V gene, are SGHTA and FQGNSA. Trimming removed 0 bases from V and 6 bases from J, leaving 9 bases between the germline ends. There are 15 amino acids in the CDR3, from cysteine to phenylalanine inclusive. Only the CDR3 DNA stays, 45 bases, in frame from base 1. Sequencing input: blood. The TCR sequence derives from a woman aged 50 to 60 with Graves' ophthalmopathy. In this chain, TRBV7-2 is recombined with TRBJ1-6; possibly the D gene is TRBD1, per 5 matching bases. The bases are TGTGCCAGCAGCTTAGCTCTGGGGACTAATTCACCCCTCCACTTT. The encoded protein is CASSLALGTNSPLHF.